Detailed here is one T cell receptor beta chain. Antigen specificity is unknown. This record comes from a study of T cell responses to AZD1222 COVID-19 vaccine. Study conclusions and caveats: Donors skewed white British and female; clonal diversity was possibly underestimated. At baseline, just a handful of AZD1222 recipients tested seropositive.

The CDR3 length is 12 residues. V lost 9 bases and J lost 8, with 16 bases in between. The repertoire was sequenced with immunoSEQ multiplex PCR; TCRdb's copy has only in-frame clones and lacks some. The sample lists fewer than 150,000 clones, over 75% occurring once. The sequence was collected from an adult in good health. The material was peripheral blood, obtained on day 0 of AZD1222 vaccination. The gene calls are TRBV12-3 or TRBV12-4 and TRBJ1-2; D uncertain. Here the CDR3 reads CASPYWPDGYTF. The CDR3 DNA reads as TGTGCCAGTCCGTATTGGCCGGACGGCTACACCTTC.